Sequencing of this T cell receptor (beta chain) was carried out in a study of blood T cells in healthy people across ages. Next came a second PCR, run for about 7 to 12 cycles, which used a sample-barcoded 5' primer along with a J-beta primer mix. TCRdb recomputed calls from the 5' RACE reads with MiXCR, one row per CDR3 protein. The top ten clones hold approximately 10% of a sample with about 1.6 million distinct CDR3 sequences, roughly 32% of them seen once. About 10 milliliters of peripheral blood were drawn from each donor into EDTA-treated tubes. At least 7 million PBMCs were isolated per sample. Study-level points and caveats: With age, beta diversity per million T cells declined roughly linearly, significantly by 30 to 40. Unknown donor CMV status possibly confounded expanded clonotype changes.

With regard to this clonotype: What it recognizes is unknown.

V was cut by 3 bases and J by 0 bases, with 11 bases left in between. Per the germline V gene, CDR1 is SEHNR and CDR2 is FQNEAQ (reference sequence). The length of the CDR3 is 15 residues. The sample was blood. The chain is built from TRBV7-9 and TRBJ1-2; no firm D call. This receptor was obtained from a woman younger than 45 in good health. The DNA for the CDR3 is TGTGCCAGCAGCTTGGTCGCGGTAGCTAACTATGGCTACACCTTC. Translated: CASSLVAVANYGYTF.